The TCR beta chain under discussion was sequenced for a study of Ad26.COV2.S vaccination and SARS-CoV-2 variants. The treatment was: 15 to 20 received Ad26.COV2.S at low or high dose, single or two shots; five or six received placebo; per-sample allocation not given. Each sample was drawn 63 days after the first injection (of vaccine or placebo). Sequencing used immunoSEQ multiplex PCR; TCRdb keeps in-frame clones, though not all of them. Among about 680,000 clones listed, roughly 90% were seen once. Germline CDR1 SEHNR, CDR2 FQNEAQ (reference sequence). The germline V and J ends were trimmed by 5 bases and 1 base, with 10 bases remaining between them. The CDR3 sequence is 14 residues long.

The source is a person aged 18-60 years who received the Ad26.COV2.S COVID-19 vaccine or a placebo. The material sequenced was peripheral blood, taken in a trial of Ad26.COV2.S vaccine versus placebo. The chain has TRBV7-9 and TRBJ2-3; tentatively, D is TRBD1 or TRBD2 (6 bases each). In DNA, the CDR3 is TGTGCCAGCAGCCCGGGGGCCCGCACAGATACGCAGTATTTT. This gives the protein CASSPGARTDTQYF.